This T cell receptor beta chain was identified in a study of long-term antiretroviral therapy in people with HIV. Treatment locations for all participants with HIV were in the United States. The immunoSEQ assay was v3.0, run at survey level. The assay was immunoSEQ multiplex PCR, and TCRdb's table has in-frame clones only and misses some. The table has 20,000 to 25,000 clones, 80% to 95% seen once; the top ten hold 7.3%. The CDR3 totals 14 residues. Germline assignment: CDR1 KGHSH and CDR2 LQKENI. With 3 bases removed from V and 3 bases from J, the gap between germline ends came to 11 bases. The input for sequencing was unsorted PBMCs, taken 4.4 years after starting antiretroviral therapy. The sequence was collected from a woman between 45 and 60 years old with HIV. The chain is built from TRBV18 and TRBJ1-1, with D unresolved. CDR3 loop: CASSPRGMDTEAFF. The CDR3, as DNA: TGTGCCAGCTCACCGCGGGGAATGGACACTGAAGCTTTCTTT.